This T cell receptor (beta chain) was documented in a study of T cell repertoires in cytomegalovirus infection. TCRdb re-called the reads through MiXCR, storing one row per CDR3 protein. The sample lists some 500,000 distinct CDR3 sequences; roughly a third were seen once. As for this clonotype: The antigen is not known.

The receptor was isolated from a human donor in good health (CMV status not recorded). Some clones in this sample may be carry-over from other donors' samples. The sample consisted of cultured PBMCs, taken from culture after CMV antigen stimulation.

CDR3 amino acids: CASSLAGVPYEQYF. In nucleotides, the CDR3 is TGTGCCAGCAGTTTGGCGGGAGTTCCCTACGAGCAGTACTTC. The chain joins TRBV28 to TRBJ2-7, with 7 bases that match TRBD2. Looked up from germline, CDR1 is MDHEN and CDR2 is SYDVKM. Trimming cost V 3 bases and J 2 bases; bases outside gene matches: 4. This CDR3 spans 14 amino acids.